Listed below are T cell receptor beta chains from one sample, sequenced in a study of T cell changes during pregnancy in multiple sclerosis. Only in-frame clones appear in the TCRdb table, and some are missing; sequencing was by immunoSEQ multiplex PCR. This table has tens of thousands of clones, about 95% appearing once. This specimen consisted of peripheral blood, obtained in the second trimester of pregnancy. The receptors were sampled from a female donor with multiple sclerosis, enrolled in a pregnancy study. CDR3s include the opening cysteine and the closing phenylalanine or tryptophan. A D gene is named only where the DNA matches it firmly. Only part of the rows carry a size: once, few, many, or a class if the clone is expanded.

J gene,clone size,D gene,V gene,CDR3 protein,CDR3 DNA
TRBJ1-2,-,TRBD1,TRBV4-3,CASSQRQGDYGYTF,TGCGCCAGCAGCCAACGACAGGGGGACTATGGCTACACCTTC
TRBJ1-5,-,TRBD1,TRBV6-1,CASREEEAGGTQPQHF,TGTGCCAGCAGGGAAGAAGAAGCAGGGGGAACTCAGCCCCAGCATTTT
TRBJ2-5,once,-,TRBV9,CASSVSQGSRETQYF,TGTGCCAGCAGCGTAAGCCAGGGGTCGCGAGAGACCCAGTACTTC
TRBJ2-2,-,TRBD2,TRBV5-1,CASSFPGTRGNTGELFF,TGCGCCAGCAGCTTCCCGGGGACTAGGGGTAACACCGGGGAGCTGTTTTTT
TRBJ2-3,-,-,TRBV27,CASSFYETDTQYF,TGTGCCAGCAGTTTTTATGAGACAGATACGCAGTATTTT
TRBJ1-3,-,-,TRBV21-1,CASTLGGLVCGNTIYF,TGTGCCAGCACCCTTGGGGGCCTGGTTTGTGGAAACACCATATATTTT
TRBJ1-1,once,-,TRBV5-4,CASSLQGFTEAFF,TGTGCCAGCAGCTTACAGGGCTTCACTGAAGCTTTCTTT
TRBJ2-1,-,-,TRBV5-8,CASSFGGLYNEQFF,TGTGCCAGCAGCTTCGGAGGGCTCTACAATGAGCAGTTCTTC
TRBJ2-7,-,-,TRBV9,CASSVGDSPSYEQYF,TGTGCCAGCAGCGTAGGAGACAGTCCCTCTTACGAGCAGTACTTC
TRBJ2-1,-,TRBD1,TRBV5-4,CASSWDRGNEQFF,TGTGCCAGCAGCTGGGACAGGGGCAATGAGCAGTTCTTC
TRBJ1-1,-,-,TRBV27,CASSLSQASIMNTEAFF,TGTGCCAGCAGTTTATCCCAGGCCAGTATCATGAACACTGAAGCTTTCTTT
TRBJ1-1,-,-,TRBV7-3,CASGTDSNTEAFF,TGTGCCAGCGGCACGGACAGCAACACTGAAGCTTTCTTT
TRBJ2-2,-,-,TRBV5-1,CASSLALSGRGNTGELFF,TGCGCCAGCAGCTTGGCCCTTTCCGGCAGGGGGAACACCGGGGAGCTGTTTTTT
TRBJ2-1,-,TRBD2,TRBV25-1,CASRAGGPYNEQFF,TGTGCCTCTCGAGCGGGAGGTCCCTACAATGAGCAGTTCTTC
TRBJ2-7,-,TRBD1,TRBV7-7,CASGTGVGEQYF,TGTGCCAGTGGGACAGGGGTGGGTGAGCAGTACTTC
TRBJ2-1,-,TRBD2,TRBV5-4,CASSHREGLNNEQFF,TGTGCCAGCAGCCACCGGGAGGGCCTGAACAATGAGCAGTTCTTC
TRBJ2-5,-,-,TRBV5-4,CASSLVGVTGEETQYF,TGTGCCAGCAGCTTGGTAGGGGTTACGGGGGAAGAGACCCAGTACTTC
TRBJ2-1,-,TRBD1,TRBV15,CATSRDRTGRYNEQFF,TGTGCCACCAGCAGAGACAGGACAGGGCGCTACAATGAGCAGTTCTTC
TRBJ2-1,-,TRBD2,TRBV7-9,CASSSLGTSGKGEQFF,TGTGCCAGCAGCTCACTCGGGACTAGCGGGAAGGGTGAGCAGTTCTTC
TRBJ2-3,-,TRBD2,TRBV27,CASRTGTRLDTQYF,TGTGCCAGCAGAACCGGGACTAGGTTAGATACGCAGTATTTT
TRBJ2-7,-,-,TRBV6-5,CASSYLYEQYF,TGTGCCAGCAGTTACCTCTACGAGCAGTACTTC
TRBJ2-7,-,-,TRBV27,CASSSPRSGSYEQYF,TGTGCCAGCAGTTCTCCTCGGAGCGGTTCCTACGAGCAGTACTTC
TRBJ2-7,-,-,TRBV6-1,CASSEMALGVVGGSEQYF,TGTGCCAGCAGTGAAATGGCCCTGGGAGTCGTAGGGGGTAGCGAGCAGTACTTC
TRBJ1-1,few,-,TRBV2,CASSDYRTTIAFF,TGTGCCAGCAGTGATTATCGGACAACTATTGCTTTCTTT
TRBJ2-2,-,-,TRBV14,CASSLITGIGELFF,TGTGCCAGCAGCCTAATAACAGGGATCGGGGAGCTGTTTTTT
TRBJ2-5,-,-,TRBV28,CASSLRPDRPEETQYF,TGTGCCAGCAGTTTAAGACCAGACAGACCAGAAGAGACCCAGTACTTC
TRBJ1-5,once,-,TRBV19,CASSLRTFPNQPQHF,TGTGCCAGTAGTTTACGGACATTTCCCAATCAGCCCCAGCATTTT
TRBJ2-6,once,TRBD1,TRBV19,CASNTGAGANVLTF,TGTGCCAGTAACACAGGGGCCGGGGCCAACGTCCTGACTTTC
TRBJ2-7,-,-,TRBV6-1,CASSEAWTTYEQYF,TGTGCCAGCAGTGAAGCGTGGACAACCTACGAGCAGTACTTC
TRBJ2-1,-,TRBD1,TRBV7-8,CASLADRVSYNEQFF,TGTGCCAGCCTTGCGGACAGGGTGAGCTACAATGAGCAGTTCTTC
TRBJ1-4,-,-,TRBV11-2,CATDGGDEKLFF,TGTGCCACCGACGGGGGGGATGAAAAACTGTTTTTT
TRBJ1-3,-,-,TRBV6-5,CASSYTRGNTIYF,TGTGCCAGCAGTTACACCAGGGGAAACACCATATATTTT
TRBJ2-3,once,-,TRBV2,CASSRLVTDTQYF,TGTGCCAGCAGCCGACTAGTGACAGATACGCAGTATTTT